These T cell receptor beta chains were read from a single sample in a study of T cell responses to AZD1222 COVID-19 vaccine. Assay used: immunoSEQ multiplex PCR; TCRdb lists only in-frame clones, some missing. The sample lists 90,000 to 100,000 clones; 70% to 85% were seen once. The sequencing used peripheral blood, collected 28 days after the second AZD1222 dose. The receptor set was obtained from an adult who received the AZD1222 COVID-19 vaccine. Each CDR3 is given with its conserved first and last residue. D genes are given only for firm matches. Part of the rows lack a size; the others show once, few, many or a class for expanded clones.

j_gene: TRBJ1-1
abundance: -
v_gene: TRBV6-6
d_gene: -
CDR3aa: CASSYGQLNTEAFF
CDR3nt: TGTGCCAGCAGTTACGGACAGCTGAACACTGAAGCTTTCTTT

j_gene: TRBJ1-1
abundance: -
v_gene: TRBV30
d_gene: -
CDR3aa: CAWSVWGLNTEAFF
CDR3nt: TGTGCCTGGAGTGTCTGGGGGCTGAACACTGAAGCTTTCTTT

j_gene: TRBJ1-1
abundance: once
v_gene: TRBV19
d_gene: -
CDR3aa: CASSILITETEAFF
CDR3nt: TGTGCCAGTAGTATTCTTATTACGGAGACTGAAGCTTTCTTT

j_gene: TRBJ2-1
abundance: -
v_gene: TRBV10-3
d_gene: -
CDR3aa: CAISSSRGPRTYNEQFF
CDR3nt: TGTGCCATCAGTTCCTCCCGGGGGCCCCGAACATACAATGAGCAGTTCTTC

j_gene: TRBJ2-4
abundance: once
v_gene: TRBV4-2
d_gene: -
CDR3aa: CASSHGPLWYF
CDR3nt: TGTGCCAGCAGCCACGGGCCCCTTTGGTACTTC

j_gene: TRBJ2-5
abundance: -
v_gene: TRBV7-7
d_gene: TRBD2
CDR3aa: CASSRWTSGSQETQYF
CDR3nt: TGTGCCAGCAGCCGTTGGACTAGCGGGAGCCAAGAGACCCAGTACTTC

j_gene: TRBJ2-7
abundance: -
v_gene: TRBV19
d_gene: TRBD2
CDR3aa: CASSVGTSGTYEQYF
CDR3nt: TGTGCCAGTAGTGTGGGGACTAGCGGTACCTACGAGCAGTACTTC

j_gene: TRBJ1-2
abundance: -
v_gene: TRBV5-1
d_gene: -
CDR3aa: CASSLEVGMRGYTF
CDR3nt: TGCGCCAGCAGCTTGGAGGTGGGCATGAGGGGCTACACCTTC

j_gene: TRBJ2-3
abundance: -
v_gene: TRBV4-1
d_gene: TRBD2
CDR3aa: CASSQDLGTSGFTDTQYF
CDR3nt: TGCGCCAGCAGCCAAGATCTTGGGACTAGCGGATTCACAGATACGCAGTATTTT

j_gene: TRBJ1-6
abundance: -
v_gene: TRBV27
d_gene: TRBD1
CDR3aa: CASRFGTGSLSGNSPLHF
CDR3nt: TGTGCCAGCAGGTTCGGGACAGGGAGTCTATCTGGCAATTCACCCCTCCACTTT

j_gene: TRBJ2-2
abundance: -
v_gene: TRBV6-2/TRBV6-3
d_gene: TRBD2
CDR3aa: CASSYTLAGGTNTGELFF
CDR3nt: TGTGCCAGCAGTTACACTTTAGCGGGGGGGACGAACACCGGGGAGCTGTTTTTT

j_gene: TRBJ2-5
abundance: few
v_gene: TRBV19
d_gene: -
CDR3aa: CASSTGGRKTQYF
CDR3nt: TGTGCCAGTAGTACAGGGGGGCGGAAGACCCAGTACTTC

j_gene: TRBJ2-3
abundance: -
v_gene: TRBV25-1
d_gene: -
CDR3aa: CASSDLTGSLGTDTQYF
CDR3nt: TGTGCCAGCAGTGACCTTACAGGGAGCCTTGGCACAGATACGCAGTATTTT

j_gene: TRBJ2-7
abundance: -
v_gene: TRBV11-3
d_gene: -
CDR3aa: CASSKSEGEQYF
CDR3nt: TGTGCCAGCAGCAAGAGCGAGGGCGAGCAGTACTTC

j_gene: TRBJ1-5
abundance: -
v_gene: TRBV27
d_gene: -
CDR3aa: CASSRRGTGGANSNQPQHF
CDR3nt: TGTGCCAGCAGTCGTCGCGGGACCGGGGGGGCAAATAGCAATCAGCCCCAGCATTTT

j_gene: TRBJ2-6
abundance: -
v_gene: TRBV19
d_gene: -
CDR3aa: CASTPLGGSGANVLTF
CDR3nt: TGTGCCAGTACCCCGCTTGGGGGCTCTGGGGCCAACGTCCTGACTTTC

j_gene: TRBJ1-2
abundance: few
v_gene: TRBV5-1
d_gene: -
CDR3aa: CASSPEQGPYGYTF
CDR3nt: TGCGCCAGCAGCCCCGAACAGGGTCCCTATGGCTACACCTTC

j_gene: TRBJ2-1
abundance: -
v_gene: TRBV30
d_gene: TRBD2
CDR3aa: CAWSATLASGSIEQFF
CDR3nt: TGTGCCTGGAGTGCTACTTTGGCTAGCGGGAGCATTGAGCAGTTCTTC

j_gene: TRBJ1-1
abundance: -
v_gene: TRBV13
d_gene: -
CDR3aa: CASSLGTLNTEAFF
CDR3nt: TGTGCCAGCAGCTTAGGGACACTGAACACTGAAGCTTTCTTT

j_gene: TRBJ2-1
abundance: once
v_gene: TRBV24-1
d_gene: -
CDR3aa: CATSPDGSDDNEQFF
CDR3nt: TGTGCCACCAGCCCGGACGGATCCGACGACAATGAGCAGTTCTTC

j_gene: TRBJ1-3
abundance: -
v_gene: TRBV10-3
d_gene: -
CDR3aa: CAISEHRSGNTIYF
CDR3nt: TGTGCCATCAGTGAGCACAGAAGTGGAAACACCATATATTTT

j_gene: TRBJ2-2
abundance: once
v_gene: TRBV9
d_gene: -
CDR3aa: CASSVVITGELFF
CDR3nt: TGTGCCAGCAGCGTAGTGATTACCGGGGAGCTGTTTTTT

j_gene: TRBJ2-5
abundance: -
v_gene: TRBV10-3
d_gene: -
CDR3aa: CATTESQETQYF
CDR3nt: TGTGCCACTACGGAGTCACAAGAGACCCAGTACTTC

j_gene: TRBJ1-1
abundance: -
v_gene: TRBV5-1
d_gene: -
CDR3aa: CASHNQLGTEAFF
CDR3nt: TGCGCCAGCCATAATCAGCTTGGAACTGAAGCTTTCTTT

j_gene: TRBJ1-2
abundance: -
v_gene: TRBV18
d_gene: -
CDR3aa: CASSPQDSYNYGYTF
CDR3nt: TGTGCCAGCTCACCTCAGGACAGTTATAACTATGGCTACACCTTC

j_gene: TRBJ2-3
abundance: -
v_gene: TRBV11-2
d_gene: -
CDR3aa: CASSFVGVTDTQYF
CDR3nt: TGTGCCAGCAGCTTTGTCGGGGTCACAGATACGCAGTATTTT

j_gene: TRBJ1-5
abundance: once
v_gene: TRBV6-5
d_gene: -
CDR3aa: CASSKGGGNQPQHF
CDR3nt: TGTGCCAGCAGTAAGGGGGGCGGCAATCAGCCCCAGCATTTT

j_gene: TRBJ1-2
abundance: -
v_gene: TRBV7-2
d_gene: -
CDR3aa: CASSLPSLYGYTF
CDR3nt: TGTGCCAGCAGCTTACCCTCTCTCTATGGCTACACCTTC

j_gene: TRBJ2-5
abundance: -
v_gene: TRBV6-5
d_gene: TRBD2
CDR3aa: CASTALAGTTGTQYF
CDR3nt: TGTGCCAGCACCGCTCTAGCGGGGACGACAGGGACCCAGTACTTC

j_gene: TRBJ2-1
abundance: -
v_gene: TRBV5-1
d_gene: -
CDR3aa: CASSLDGIGYNEQFF
CDR3nt: TGCGCCAGCAGCTTGGACGGGATTGGCTACAATGAGCAGTTCTTC

j_gene: TRBJ2-3
abundance: -
v_gene: TRBV29-1
d_gene: TRBD1
CDR3aa: CSVGGIGQGFGSSTDTQYF
CDR3nt: TGCAGCGTTGGGGGGATTGGACAGGGCTTCGGAAGTAGCACAGATACGCAGTATTTT

j_gene: TRBJ2-5
abundance: -
v_gene: TRBV10-3
d_gene: TRBD2
CDR3aa: CATLAGEAETQYF
CDR3nt: TGTGCCACCCTAGCGGGAGAGGCGGAGACCCAGTACTTC

j_gene: TRBJ2-1
abundance: -
v_gene: TRBV4-1
d_gene: -
CDR3aa: CASSQVNILSYNEQFF
CDR3nt: TGCGCCAGCAGCCAAGTAAACATCCTCTCCTACAATGAGCAGTTCTTC

j_gene: TRBJ2-4
abundance: -
v_gene: TRBV25-1
d_gene: -
CDR3aa: CASSGQTSLTDIQYF
CDR3nt: TGTGCCAGCAGTGGCCAGACTAGTTTGACAGACATTCAGTACTTC

j_gene: TRBJ2-6
abundance: -
v_gene: TRBV28
d_gene: -
CDR3aa: CASSSSGANVLTF
CDR3nt: TGTGCCAGCAGTTCCTCTGGGGCCAACGTCCTGACTTTC

j_gene: TRBJ1-2
abundance: -
v_gene: TRBV5-1
d_gene: -
CDR3aa: CASSSLGDDGYTF
CDR3nt: TGCGCCAGCAGCTCCCTCGGGGATGACGGCTACACCTTC

j_gene: TRBJ1-1
abundance: -
v_gene: TRBV5-1
d_gene: -
CDR3aa: CASSLVQGGSAEAFF
CDR3nt: TGCGCCAGCAGCTTGGTCCAGGGAGGATCGGCTGAAGCTTTCTTT

j_gene: TRBJ1-1
abundance: -
v_gene: TRBV11-2
d_gene: -
CDR3aa: CASSLAGATEAFF
CDR3nt: TGTGCCAGCAGCTTAGCAGGGGCCACTGAAGCTTTCTTT

j_gene: TRBJ2-1
abundance: -
v_gene: TRBV24-1
d_gene: -
CDR3aa: CATSTGSTGPRGYNEQFF
CDR3nt: TGTGCCACCAGTACGGGATCAACGGGCCCCCGGGGGTACAATGAGCAGTTCTTC

j_gene: TRBJ1-1
abundance: -
v_gene: TRBV27
d_gene: TRBD1
CDR3aa: CASNTRAQGAEAFF
CDR3nt: TGTGCCAGCAATACAAGGGCCCAGGGGGCTGAAGCTTTCTTT

j_gene: TRBJ1-1
abundance: -
v_gene: TRBV4-2
d_gene: -
CDR3aa: CASSHLLQGRRDTEAFF
CDR3nt: TGTGCCAGCAGCCACCTATTACAGGGACGGAGGGACACTGAAGCTTTCTTT

j_gene: TRBJ1-2
abundance: -
v_gene: TRBV5-5
d_gene: -
CDR3aa: CASTNNYGYTF
CDR3nt: TGTGCCAGCACCAATAACTATGGCTACACCTTC

j_gene: TRBJ2-7
abundance: -
v_gene: TRBV2
d_gene: TRBD2
CDR3aa: CASSVGTTYEQYF
CDR3nt: TGTGCCAGCAGTGTTGGGACTACCTACGAGCAGTACTTC

j_gene: TRBJ1-2
abundance: -
v_gene: TRBV9
d_gene: -
CDR3aa: CASSVDLGNYGYTF
CDR3nt: TGTGCCAGCAGCGTAGATCTAGGCAACTATGGCTACACCTTC

j_gene: TRBJ2-1
abundance: -
v_gene: TRBV19
d_gene: TRBD2
CDR3aa: CASSTGLVLFF
CDR3nt: TGTGCCAGTAGTACTGGACTAGTTCTGTTCTTC

j_gene: TRBJ2-1
abundance: -
v_gene: TRBV6-2/TRBV6-3
d_gene: TRBD2
CDR3aa: CASSYFHPRSSGGAREQFF
CDR3nt: TGTGCCAGCAGTTACTTTCATCCCCGGAGTAGCGGGGGGGCCAGGGAGCAGTTCTTC

j_gene: TRBJ2-2
abundance: -
v_gene: TRBV6-2/TRBV6-3
d_gene: -
CDR3aa: CASSPSDTGELFF
CDR3nt: TGTGCCAGCAGTCCCTCAGACACCGGGGAGCTGTTTTTT

j_gene: TRBJ1-4
abundance: -
v_gene: TRBV4-2
d_gene: -
CDR3aa: CASSPKINEKLFF
CDR3nt: TGTGCCAGCAGCCCGAAGATTAATGAAAAACTGTTTTTT

j_gene: TRBJ1-6
abundance: -
v_gene: TRBV7-9
d_gene: -
CDR3aa: CASSLVGNSPLHF
CDR3nt: TGTGCCAGCAGCTTAGTCGGGAATTCACCCCTCCACTTT

j_gene: TRBJ1-1
abundance: -
v_gene: TRBV6-5
d_gene: TRBD1
CDR3aa: CASSYRAGGEAFF
CDR3nt: TGTGCCAGCAGTTATCGCGCAGGGGGTGAAGCTTTCTTT